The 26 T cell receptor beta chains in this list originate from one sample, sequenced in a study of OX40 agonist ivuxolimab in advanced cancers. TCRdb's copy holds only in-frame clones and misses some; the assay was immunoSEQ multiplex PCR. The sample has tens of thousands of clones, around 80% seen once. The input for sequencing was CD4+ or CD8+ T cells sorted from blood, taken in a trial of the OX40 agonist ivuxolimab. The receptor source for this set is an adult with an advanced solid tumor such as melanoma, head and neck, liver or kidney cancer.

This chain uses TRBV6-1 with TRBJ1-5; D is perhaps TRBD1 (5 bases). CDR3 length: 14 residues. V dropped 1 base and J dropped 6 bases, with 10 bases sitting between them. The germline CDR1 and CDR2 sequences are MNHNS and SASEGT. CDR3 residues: CASSEGQSIQPQHF. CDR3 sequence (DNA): TGTGCCAGCAGTGAAGGACAGTCTATTCAGCCCCAGCATTTT.

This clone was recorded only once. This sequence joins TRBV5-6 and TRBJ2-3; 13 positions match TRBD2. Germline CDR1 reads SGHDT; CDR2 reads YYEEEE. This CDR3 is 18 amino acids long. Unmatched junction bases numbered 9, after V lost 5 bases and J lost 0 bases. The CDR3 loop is CASRSGLAGATSTDTQYF. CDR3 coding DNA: TGTGCCAGCAGGTCCGGACTAGCGGGGGCTACTAGCACAGATACGCAGTATTTT.

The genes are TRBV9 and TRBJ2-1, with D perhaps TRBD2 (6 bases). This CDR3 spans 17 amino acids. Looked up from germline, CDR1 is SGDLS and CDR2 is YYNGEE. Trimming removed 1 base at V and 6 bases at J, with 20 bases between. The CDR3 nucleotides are TGTGCCAGCAGCGTAAGGGCCCAGAGGGCGGGGTCCAATGAGCAGTTCTTC. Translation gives CASSVRAQRAGSNEQFF.

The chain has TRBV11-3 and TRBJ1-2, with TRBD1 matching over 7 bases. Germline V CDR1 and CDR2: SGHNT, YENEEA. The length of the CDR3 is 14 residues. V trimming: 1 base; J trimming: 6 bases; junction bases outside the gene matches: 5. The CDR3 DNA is TGTGCCAGCAGCTTAGGTGGGACAGCAGATGGCTACACCTTC. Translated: CASSLGGTADGYTF. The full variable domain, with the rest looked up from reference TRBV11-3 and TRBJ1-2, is EAGVVQSPRYKIIEKKQPVAFWCNPISGHNTLYWYLQNLGQGPELLIRYENEEAVDDSQLPKDRFSAERLKGVDSTLKIQPAELGDSAVYLCASSLGGTADGYTFGSGTRLTVV.

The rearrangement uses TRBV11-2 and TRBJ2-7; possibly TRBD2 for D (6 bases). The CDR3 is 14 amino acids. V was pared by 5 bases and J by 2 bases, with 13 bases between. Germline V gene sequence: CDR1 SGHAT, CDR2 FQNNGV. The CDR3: CASSPWTTPYEQYF. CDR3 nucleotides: TGTGCCAGCAGCCCGTGGACTACCCCCTACGAGCAGTACTTC.

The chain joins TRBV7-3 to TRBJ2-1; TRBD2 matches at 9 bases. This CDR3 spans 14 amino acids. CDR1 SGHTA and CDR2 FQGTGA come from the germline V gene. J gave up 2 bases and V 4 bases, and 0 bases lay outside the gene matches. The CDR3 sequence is CASSSSGAYNEQFF. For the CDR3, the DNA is TGTGCCAGCAGCTCTAGCGGGGCCTACAATGAGCAGTTCTTC.

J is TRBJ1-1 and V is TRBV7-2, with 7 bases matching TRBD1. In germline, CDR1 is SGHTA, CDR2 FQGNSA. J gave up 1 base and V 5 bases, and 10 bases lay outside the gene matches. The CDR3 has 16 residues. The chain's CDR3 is CASSPRGGSRNTEAFF. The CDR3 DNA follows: TGTGCCAGCAGCCCGAGAGGGGGCAGTAGGAACACTGAAGCTTTCTTT.

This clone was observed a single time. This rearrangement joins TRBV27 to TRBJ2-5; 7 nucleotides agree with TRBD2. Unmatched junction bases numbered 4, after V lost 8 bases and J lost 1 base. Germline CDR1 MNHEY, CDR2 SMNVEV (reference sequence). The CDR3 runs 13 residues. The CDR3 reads CASAGTTQETQYF. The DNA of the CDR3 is TGTGCCAGCGCAGGGACTACCCAAGAGACCCAGTACTTC.

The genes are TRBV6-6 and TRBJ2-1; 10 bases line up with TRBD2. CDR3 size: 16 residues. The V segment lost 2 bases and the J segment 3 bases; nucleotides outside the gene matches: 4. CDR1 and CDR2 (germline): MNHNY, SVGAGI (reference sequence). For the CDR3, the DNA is TGTGCCAGCAGTTACCGGGGACTAGCGCTCTACAATGAGCAGTTCTTC. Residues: CASSYRGLALYNEQFF.

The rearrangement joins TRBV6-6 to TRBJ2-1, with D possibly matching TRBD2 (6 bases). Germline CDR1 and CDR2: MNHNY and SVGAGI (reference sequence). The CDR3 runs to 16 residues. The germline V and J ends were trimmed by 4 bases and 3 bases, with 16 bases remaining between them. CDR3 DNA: TGTGCCAGCAGTTTTTTTAGCGGTCCCGGCTACAATGAGCAGTTCTTC. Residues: CASSFFSGPGYNEQFF.

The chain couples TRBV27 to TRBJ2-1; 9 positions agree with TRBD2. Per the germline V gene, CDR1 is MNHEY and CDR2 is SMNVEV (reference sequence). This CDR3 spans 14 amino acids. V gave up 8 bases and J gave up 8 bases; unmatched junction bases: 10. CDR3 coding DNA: TGTGCCAGCGGTCGGCTAGCGGGATTGGATGAGCAGTTCTTC. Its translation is CASGRLAGLDEQFF.

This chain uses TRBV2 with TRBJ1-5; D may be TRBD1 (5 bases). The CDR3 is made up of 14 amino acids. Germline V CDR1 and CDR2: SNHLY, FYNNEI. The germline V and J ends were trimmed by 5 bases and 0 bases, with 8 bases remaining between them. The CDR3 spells CASSRDASNQPQHF. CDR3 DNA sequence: TGTGCCAGCAGTCGGGACGCTAGCAATCAGCCCCAGCATTTT.

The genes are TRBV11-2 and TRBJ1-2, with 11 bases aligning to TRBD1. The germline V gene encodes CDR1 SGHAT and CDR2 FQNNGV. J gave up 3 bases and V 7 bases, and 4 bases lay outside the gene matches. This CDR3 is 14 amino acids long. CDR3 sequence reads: CASTWTGGDYGYTF. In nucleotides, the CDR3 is TGTGCCAGCACCTGGACAGGGGGCGACTATGGCTACACCTTC.

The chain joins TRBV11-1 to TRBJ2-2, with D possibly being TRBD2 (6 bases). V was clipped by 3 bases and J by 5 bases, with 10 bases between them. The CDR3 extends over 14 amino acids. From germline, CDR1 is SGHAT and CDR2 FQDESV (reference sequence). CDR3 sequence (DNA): TGTGCCAGCAGCTTGGCGGGAAGGACCGGGGAGCTGTTTTTT. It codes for CASSLAGRTGELFF.

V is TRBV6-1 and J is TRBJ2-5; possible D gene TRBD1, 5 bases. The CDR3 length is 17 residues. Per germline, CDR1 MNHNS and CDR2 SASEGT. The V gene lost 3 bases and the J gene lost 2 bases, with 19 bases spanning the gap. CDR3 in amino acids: CASSDLSSGYLQETQYF. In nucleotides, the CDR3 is TGTGCCAGCAGTGACTTGTCGTCAGGGTACTTGCAAGAGACCCAGTACTTC.

In DNA form, the CDR3 reads TGCGCCAGCAGCAGGGGGGACCACGGCGAGACCCAGTACTTC. Translated: CASSRGDHGETQYF. This chain uses TRBV5-1 with TRBJ2-5; D could derive from TRBD1 or TRBD2 (6 bases each). Germline CDR1 reads SGHRS; CDR2 reads YFSETQ. The CDR3 loop spans 14 amino acids. V dropped 4 bases and J dropped 5 bases, with 15 bases sitting between them.

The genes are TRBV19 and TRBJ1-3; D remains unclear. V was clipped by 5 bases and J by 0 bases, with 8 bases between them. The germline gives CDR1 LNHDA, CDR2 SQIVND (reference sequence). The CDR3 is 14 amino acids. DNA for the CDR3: TGTGCCAGTAGTTCGGCATACTCTGGAAACACCATATATTTT. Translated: CASSSAYSGNTIYF.

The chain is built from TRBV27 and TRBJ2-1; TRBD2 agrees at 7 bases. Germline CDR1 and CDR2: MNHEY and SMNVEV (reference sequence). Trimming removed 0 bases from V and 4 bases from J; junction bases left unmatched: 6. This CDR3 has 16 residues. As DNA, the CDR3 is TGTGCCAGCAGTTTATCTTCCGCGGGAGCTTACAATGAGCAGTTCTTC. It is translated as CASSLSSAGAYNEQFF.

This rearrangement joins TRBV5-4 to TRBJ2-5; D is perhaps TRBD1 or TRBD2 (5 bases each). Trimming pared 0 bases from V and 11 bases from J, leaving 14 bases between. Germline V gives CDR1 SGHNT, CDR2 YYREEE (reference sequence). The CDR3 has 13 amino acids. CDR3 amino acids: CASSLELVREQYF. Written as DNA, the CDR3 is TGTGCCAGCAGCTTGGAGTTAGTCAGGGAGCAGTACTTC. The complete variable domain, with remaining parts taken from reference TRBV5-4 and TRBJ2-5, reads ETGVTQSPTHLIKTRGQQVTLRCSSQSGHNTVSWYQQALGQGPQFIFQYYREEENGRGNFPPRFSGLQFPNYSSELNVNALELDDSALYLCASSLELVREQYFGPGTRLLVL.

In DNA, the CDR3 is TGTGCCAGCAGCTCACCCCTCCACTTT. Translated: CASSSPLHF. V is TRBV6-5 and J is TRBJ1-6; no firm D call. Trimming cost V 6 bases and J 10 bases, with 1 base left between them. CDR1 is MNHEY and CDR2 is SVGAGI in the germline V gene. The CDR3 covers 9 residues.

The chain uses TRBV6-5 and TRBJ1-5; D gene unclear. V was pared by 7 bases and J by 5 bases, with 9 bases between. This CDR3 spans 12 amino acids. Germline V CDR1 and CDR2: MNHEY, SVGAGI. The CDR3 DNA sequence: TGTGCCAGCATGGGAGTTTATCAGCCCCAGCATTTT. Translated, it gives CASMGVYQPQHF.

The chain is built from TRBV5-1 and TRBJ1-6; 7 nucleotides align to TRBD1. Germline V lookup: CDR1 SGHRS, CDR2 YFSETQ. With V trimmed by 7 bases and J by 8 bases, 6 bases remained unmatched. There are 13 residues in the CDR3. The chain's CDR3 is CASGDRADSPLHF. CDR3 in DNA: TGCGCCAGCGGAGACAGGGCAGATTCACCCCTCCACTTT.

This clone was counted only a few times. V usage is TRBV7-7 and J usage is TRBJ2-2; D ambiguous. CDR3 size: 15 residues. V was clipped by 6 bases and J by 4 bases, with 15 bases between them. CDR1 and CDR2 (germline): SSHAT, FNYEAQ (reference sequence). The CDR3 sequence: CASRPPGTTTGELFF. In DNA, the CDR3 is TGTGCCAGCAGGCCCCCTGGAACGACCACCGGGGAGCTGTTTTTT.

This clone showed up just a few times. The CDR3 loop is CASSLGTGGHEQYF. DNA for the CDR3: TGTGCCAGCAGCCTCGGGACAGGGGGCCACGAGCAGTACTTC. The chain links TRBV6-5 to TRBJ2-7; 12 positions match TRBD1. The ends lost 6 bases at V and 5 bases at J; junction bases unmatched: 5. Germline V gene sequence: CDR1 MNHEY, CDR2 SVGAGI. The CDR3 spans 14 residues.

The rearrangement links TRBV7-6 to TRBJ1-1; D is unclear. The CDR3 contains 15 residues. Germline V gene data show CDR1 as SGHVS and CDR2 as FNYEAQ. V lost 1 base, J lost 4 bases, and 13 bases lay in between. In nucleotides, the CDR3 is TGTGCCAGCAGCTTAGAACCGGGTACGAGCACTGAAGCTTTCTTT. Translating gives CASSLEPGTSTEAFF.

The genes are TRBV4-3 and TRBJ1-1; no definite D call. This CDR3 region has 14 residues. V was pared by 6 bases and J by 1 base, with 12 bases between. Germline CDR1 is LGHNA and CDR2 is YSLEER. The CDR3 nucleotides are TGCGCCAGCAGGGGTCTATCAGCGAACACTGAAGCTTTCTTT. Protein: CASRGLSANTEAFF.